A selection of T cell receptor beta chains follows, all from one sample in a study of T-cell reconstitution after alpha-beta-depleted transplantation in children. MiXCR, applied by TCRdb to the PCR reads, yields one record per CDR3 protein. This table has about 610,000 distinct CDR3 sequences, under 12% appearing once. The sample consisted of PBMCs from the stem cell graft donor, taken from the stem cell graft. All receptors come from a human donor who donated a stem cell graft to a child with acute myeloid leukemia. CDR3s include the opening cysteine and the closing phenylalanine or tryptophan. The order of the fields is V gene, clone size, J gene, D gene, CDR3 DNA, CDR3 protein. D genes are given only for firm matches. Clone size appears in some rows only: once, few, many, or a class for an expanded clone.

TRBV7-2	.	TRBJ1-3	.	TGTGCCAGCAGCTCAGGAAGTCCGGGAAACACCATATATTTT	CASSSGSPGNTIYF
TRBV13	.	TRBJ2-7	.	TGTGCCAGCAGCTTAGGACAGGTCAGCGAGCAGTACTTC	CASSLGQVSEQYF
TRBV5-1	few	TRBJ2-7	TRBD2	TGCGCCAGCAGCTTAAACCCACCGGGACTAGCGGGAGGTGAGCAGTACTTC	CASSLNPPGLAGGEQYF
TRBV29-1	many	TRBJ2-1	.	TGCAGCGTTGAGGTGGTGGGTGAGCAGTTCTTC	CSVEVVGEQFF
TRBV20-1	few	TRBJ2-3	TRBD2	TGCAGTGCTAGAGGAGTAGCGGGAGGTCTATGGAGCACAGATACGCAGTATTTT	CSARGVAGGLWSTDTQYF
TRBV20-1	.	TRBJ2-7	TRBD1	TGCAGTGCTAGTTGGGCGGGACAGGGGTACTACGAGCAGTACTTC	CSASWAGQGYYEQYF
TRBV20-1	.	TRBJ2-7	.	TGCAGTGCTAGATCCCTCAGCCACGAGCAGTACTTC	CSARSLSHEQYF
TRBV24-1	few	TRBJ2-2	.	TGTGCCACCAGTGATTTAGTCGCAGGGGTCACCGGGGAGCTGTTTTTT	CATSDLVAGVTGELFF
TRBV20-1	few	TRBJ1-1	TRBD1	TGCAGTGCTAGGACAGGGTTAATGAACACTGAAGCTTTCTTT	CSARTGLMNTEAFF
TRBV20-1	.	TRBJ1-5	.	TGCAGTGCAGAGGACAGTGGCAATCAGCCCCAGCATTTT	CSAEDSGNQPQHF
TRBV7-2	.	TRBJ1-1	.	TGTGCCAGCAGCGCAGGCCCCGGCACTGAAGCTTTCTTT	CASSAGPGTEAFF
TRBV19	.	TRBJ1-6	.	TGTGCCAGTCGTCGGGCAGGCGGGAATTCACCCCTCCACTTT	CASRRAGGNSPLHF
TRBV29-1	many	TRBJ1-1	TRBD1	TGCAGCGTTGGGACAGGGCCGGGTGGGAACACTGAAGCTTTCTTT	CSVGTGPGGNTEAFF
TRBV24-1	few	TRBJ2-5	.	TGTGCCACCGAGGGATCCGCAGGGACCCAGTACTTC	CATEGSAGTQYF
TRBV5-1	many	TRBJ2-6	.	TGCGCCAGCAGCTTGGACGTGGGTGGGGCCAACGTCCTGACTTTC	CASSLDVGGANVLTF
TRBV11-2	.	TRBJ2-4	TRBD1	TGTGCCAGCAGCCCGGCAGGGGGCACGAGCAGACCAGCCAAAAACATTCAGTACTTC	CASSPAGGTSRPAKNIQYF
TRBV20-1	.	TRBJ2-7	TRBD2	TGCAGTGCTAGAAAAGCTAGCGGGAGGACCTACGAGCAGTACTTC	CSARKASGRTYEQYF
TRBV24-1	.	TRBJ2-6	.	TGTGCCACCAGTGATTCCGACACTGGGGCCAACGTCCTGACTTTC	CATSDSDTGANVLTF
TRBV9	.	TRBJ2-5	.	TGTGCCAGCAGCTCTAGGGGGGGACGCAGCCATGGAGAGACCCAGTACTTC	CASSSRGGRSHGETQYF
TRBV20-1	many	TRBJ2-3	.	TGCAGTGCTAGCGGGAGCGGGTATACGCAGTATTTT	CSASGSGYTQYF
TRBV10-3	.	TRBJ2-4	.	TGTGCCATCGGGGACAAAGCCAAAAACATTCAGTACTTC	CAIGDKAKNIQYF
TRBV29-1	many	TRBJ2-7	TRBD1	TGCAGCGTTGAAAATAAGGGACAGGGATACGAGCAGTACTTC	CSVENKGQGYEQYF
TRBV7-9	.	TRBJ2-1	.	TGTGCCAGCAGCCCAGGGGCCGGAGCGGTCAATGAGCAGTTCTTC	CASSPGAGAVNEQFF
TRBV7-2	few	TRBJ2-2	.	TGTGCCAGCAGCCTCGGCCCAAAAGGGTTCTCGTGGGAGCTGTTTTTT	CASSLGPKGFSWELFF
TRBV19	many	TRBJ2-1	TRBD1	TGTGCCAGTAGTATACGACAGGGTTACAATGAGCAGTTCTTC	CASSIRQGYNEQFF
TRBV7-7	.	TRBJ2-6	.	TGTGCTAGCAGCTTGTCCGCTGGGGCCAACGTCCTGACTTTC	CASSLSAGANVLTF
TRBV20-1	many	TRBJ2-3	.	TGCAGTGCTAGAGATCGGAGGACCGGAGATACGCAGTATTTT	CSARDRRTGDTQYF
TRBV27	many	TRBJ2-1	.	TGTGCCAGCAGTTTAGTTCGGGGGAATGAGCAGTTCTTC	CASSLVRGNEQFF
TRBV4-1	few	TRBJ2-7	.	TGCGCCAGCAGCCAAGATTGGGCCTCTTCGACCTACGAGCAGTACTTC	CASSQDWASSTYEQYF
TRBV6-2/TRBV6-3	.	TRBJ2-1	TRBD2	TGTGCCAGCAGTTTACTGAGACTAGCGGGAGCAGGCAATGAGCAGTTCTTC	CASSLLRLAGAGNEQFF
TRBV15	few	TRBJ2-7	TRBD2	TGTGCCACCAGCAGGCGTGGCGGGAGCGTCTCCTACGAGCAGTACTTC	CATSRRGGSVSYEQYF
TRBV7-9	.	TRBJ2-7	.	TGTGCCAGCAGCTTAGGGGACCTAGCGCGGGAGCAGTACTTC	CASSLGDLAREQYF
TRBV12-3/TRBV12-4	many	TRBJ2-7	TRBD2	TGTGCCAGCAGTGAGGCGGGAGTTCATAACGAGCAGTACTTC	CASSEAGVHNEQYF
TRBV20-1	few	TRBJ1-5	.	TGCAGTGCTAGGCCCGTACGGGGCCCCAATCAGCCCCAGCATTTT	CSARPVRGPNQPQHF
TRBV20-1	many	TRBJ2-7	.	TGCAGTGCTGAAGGAAGCTCCTACGAGCAGTACTTC	CSAEGSSYEQYF
TRBV3-1	.	TRBJ2-1	TRBD2	TGTGCCAGCAGCCAAGATCCGGGAGGCGACAATGAGCAGTTCTTC	CASSQDPGGDNEQFF
TRBV7-3	.	TRBJ2-3	TRBD2	TGTGCCAGCAGTTCGACTAGCGGGAGGGCATTCACGCAGTATTTT	CASSSTSGRAFTQYF
TRBV12-3/TRBV12-4	.	TRBJ2-7	.	TGTGCCAGCAACGTCCCTGGTGGCGAGCAGTACTTC	CASNVPGGEQYF
TRBV5-1	.	TRBJ2-7	TRBD2	TGCGCCAGCAGATACGGAACTCGCGGGACTAGCGGACCCTACGAGCAGTACTTC	CASRYGTRGTSGPYEQYF
TRBV3-1	.	TRBJ2-7	TRBD2	TGTGCCAGCAGCCGCTCGGGACTAGCGGGCGATACCTACGAGCAGTACTTC	CASSRSGLAGDTYEQYF
TRBV7-8	many	TRBJ2-2	TRBD1	TGTGCCAGCAGCTTGGGGGGACAGGGGACCGGGGAGCTGTTTTTT	CASSLGGQGTGELFF
TRBV5-1	.	TRBJ2-7	.	TGCGCCAGCAGCTACCTAGGAGACTACGAGCAGTACTTC	CASSYLGDYEQYF
TRBV5-6	many	TRBJ2-7	.	TGTGCCAGCAGCTTGGAAGGCGAGCAGTACTTC	CASSLEGEQYF